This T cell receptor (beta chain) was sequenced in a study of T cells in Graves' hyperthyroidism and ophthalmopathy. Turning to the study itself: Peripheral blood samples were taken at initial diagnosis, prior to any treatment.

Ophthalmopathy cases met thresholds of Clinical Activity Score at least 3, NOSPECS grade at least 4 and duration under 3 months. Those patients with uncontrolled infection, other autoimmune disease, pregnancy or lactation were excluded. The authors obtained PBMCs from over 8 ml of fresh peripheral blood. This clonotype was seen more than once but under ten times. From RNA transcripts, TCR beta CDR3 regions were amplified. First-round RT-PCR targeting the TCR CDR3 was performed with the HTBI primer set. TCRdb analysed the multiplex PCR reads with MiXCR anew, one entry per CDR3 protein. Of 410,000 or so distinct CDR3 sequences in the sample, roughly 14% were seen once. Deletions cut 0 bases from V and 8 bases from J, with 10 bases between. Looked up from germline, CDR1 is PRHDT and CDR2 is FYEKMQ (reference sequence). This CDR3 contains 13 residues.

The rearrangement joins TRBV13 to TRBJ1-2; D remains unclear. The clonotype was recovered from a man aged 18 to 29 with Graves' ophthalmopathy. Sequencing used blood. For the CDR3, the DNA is TGTGCCAGCAGCTTAGGGCCCACCATGGGCTACACCTTC. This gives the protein CASSLGPTMGYTF. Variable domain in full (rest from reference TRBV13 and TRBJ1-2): AAGVIQSPRHLIKEKRETATLKCYPIPRHDTVYWYQQGPGQDPQFLISFYEKMQSDKGSIPDRFSAQQFSDYHSELNMSSLELGDSALYFCASSLGPTMGYTFGSGTRLTVV.